The rows below give T cell receptor beta chains drawn from one sample of a study of OX40 agonist ivuxolimab in advanced cancers. Sequenced by immunoSEQ multiplex PCR; TCRdb stores in-frame clones only, minus some. Altogether 65,000 to 90,000 clones are present, around 90% being singletons, with the ten largest covering about 0.8%. Sequenced material: CD4+ or CD8+ T cells sorted from blood, taken in a trial of the OX40 agonist ivuxolimab. The source of these receptors is an adult with an advanced solid tumor such as melanoma, head and neck, liver or kidney cancer. The CDR3 runs from the conserved cysteine through the conserved F or W. Fields, in order: CDR3 protein, CDR3 DNA, D gene, V gene, clone size, J gene. A D gene is named only where the DNA matches it firmly. Only some rows state a clone size, as once, few, many or a class for expanded clones.

CASTLTSGNWSYEQYF | TGCGCCAGCACGCTTACTAGCGGGAATTGGTCCTACGAGCAGTACTTC | TRBD2 | TRBV10-1 | few | TRBJ2-7
CARDSLGYGYTF | TGTGCCAGGGACAGTCTCGGCTATGGCTACACCTTC | NA | TRBV2 | NA | TRBJ1-2
CASSTTGDGQPQHF | TGTGCCAGTAGTACGACAGGGGACGGTCAGCCCCAGCATTTT | TRBD1 | TRBV19 | few | TRBJ1-5
CASSLQGRSSGANVLTF | TGTGCCAGCAGCCTACAGGGCCGATCCTCTGGGGCCAACGTCCTGACTTTC | NA | TRBV7-2 | NA | TRBJ2-6
CASSWTGRGDTQYF | TGCGCCAGCAGCTGGACAGGGAGGGGAGATACGCAGTATTTT | NA | TRBV5-1 | NA | TRBJ2-3
CASSLGQAPFDEQFF | TGTGCCAGCAGCCTTGGACAGGCCCCTTTCGATGAGCAGTTCTTC | TRBD1 | TRBV7-2 | NA | TRBJ2-1
CASSSGIQGRQFF | TGTGCCAGCAGCTCAGGAATTCAGGGAAGGCAGTTCTTC | NA | TRBV11-3 | NA | TRBJ2-1
CASSPPTGGNTGELFF | TGTGCCAGCAGCCCGCCGACAGGAGGGAACACCGGGGAGCTGTTTTTT | NA | TRBV7-2 | NA | TRBJ2-2
CASSPPGLAGNTIYF | TGTGCCAGCAGCCCCCCAGGGCTGGCGGGAAACACCATATATTTT | NA | TRBV9 | NA | TRBJ1-3
CASSLNYYLTDTQYF | TGTGCCAGCAGCTTAAACTATTATTTGACAGATACGCAGTATTTT | NA | TRBV7-3 | NA | TRBJ2-3
CASRLDSNNEQFF | TGTGCCAGCAGATTGGACTCTAACAATGAGCAGTTCTTC | NA | TRBV6-4 | NA | TRBJ2-1
CASSLVGAFYNEQFF | TGTGCCAGCAGTTTAGTGGGGGCTTTCTACAATGAGCAGTTCTTC | NA | TRBV27 | NA | TRBJ2-1
CASSQARLAGAYEQYF | TGTGCCAGCAGCCAAGCACGACTAGCGGGAGCGTACGAGCAGTACTTC | TRBD2 | TRBV4-2 | once | TRBJ2-7
CASSGTGGVETQYF | TGCGCCAGCAGTGGGACAGGGGGAGTGGAGACCCAGTACTTC | TRBD1 | TRBV5-1 | NA | TRBJ2-5
CASRNRGYNYGYTF | TGTGCCAGCAGGAACAGGGGCTACAACTATGGCTACACCTTC | TRBD1 | TRBV5-6 | NA | TRBJ1-2
CASSKEGGPSTDTQYF | TGTGCCAGCAGTAAAGAGGGCGGTCCTAGCACAGATACGCAGTATTTT | NA | TRBV11-3 | NA | TRBJ2-3
CASSQDEQLDTQYF | TGCGCCAGCAGCCAAGATGAACAGTTAGATACGCAGTATTTT | NA | TRBV4-1 | NA | TRBJ2-3
CASNSGPYEQYF | TGTGCCAGCAACTCAGGGCCCTACGAGCAGTACTTC | NA | TRBV7-9 | NA | TRBJ2-7
CASSYSSPGNAGELFF | TGTGCCAGCAGTTACTCGTCCCCAGGGAACGCCGGGGAGCTGTTTTTT | NA | TRBV6-5 | once | TRBJ2-2
CASSFRGRVTEAFF | TGTGCCAGTAGTTTCAGGGGGCGCGTCACTGAAGCTTTCTTT | TRBD1 | TRBV19 | NA | TRBJ1-1
CASGESTGWGYEQYF | TGCGCCAGCGGCGAGTCGACAGGGTGGGGCTACGAGCAGTACTTC | TRBD1 | TRBV5-1 | NA | TRBJ2-7
CASSSGGARVGQPQHF | TGTGCCAGCAGCTCAGGGGGGGCGAGGGTTGGTCAGCCCCAGCATTTT | TRBD1 | TRBV7-2 | NA | TRBJ1-5
CASSSLSYEQYF | TGTGCCAGCAGTTCTCTGAGCTACGAGCAGTACTTC | NA | TRBV6-6 | NA | TRBJ2-7
CASSLGGPTGEQFF | TGTGCCAGCAGCTTAGGGGGCCCGACGGGGGAGCAGTTCTTC | NA | TRBV7-2 | NA | TRBJ2-1
CASSLADEGDTEAFF | TGCGCCAGCAGCTTGGCGGATGAGGGAGACACTGAAGCTTTCTTT | NA | TRBV5-1 | NA | TRBJ1-1
CASSLRPAGDTTGELFF | TGTGCCAGCAGTTTAAGACCAGCGGGAGATACCACCGGGGAGCTGTTTTTT | TRBD2 | TRBV27 | NA | TRBJ2-2
CASSPGIRDEQFF | TGCGCCAGCAGCCCAGGGATAAGGGATGAGCAGTTCTTC | NA | TRBV4-3 | NA | TRBJ2-1
CASSLASSETQYF | TGTGCCAGCAGCTTAGCCAGTTCAGAGACCCAGTACTTC | NA | TRBV7-6 | NA | TRBJ2-5
CASSLAQGGDTEAFF | TGTGCCAGCAGCTTAGCCCAAGGGGGGGACACTGAAGCTTTCTTT | NA | TRBV7-9 | NA | TRBJ1-1
CATRQGLRDTQYF | TGTGCCACCCGCCAGGGCTTGAGGGATACGCAGTATTTT | NA | TRBV6-5 | once | TRBJ2-3
CASSPDRVNTEAFF | TGTGCCAGCTCACCAGACAGGGTGAACACTGAAGCTTTCTTT | TRBD1 | TRBV18 | NA | TRBJ1-1
CASSVGPSVRGHEQYF | TGTGCCAGCAGCGTAGGACCTTCGGTCAGGGGCCACGAGCAGTACTTC | NA | TRBV9 | NA | TRBJ2-7
CASLPGLGNNEQFF | TGTGCCAGCCTTCCGGGACTAGGCAACAATGAGCAGTTCTTC | TRBD2 | TRBV6-5 | NA | TRBJ2-1
CASSSPGRVNEKLFF | TGTGCCAGCAGTTCCCCGGGGAGGGTAAATGAAAAACTGTTTTTT | NA | TRBV28 | NA | TRBJ1-4
CASSIQGLGYEQYF | TGTGCCAGTAGTATTCAGGGGCTCGGATACGAGCAGTACTTC | NA | TRBV19 | NA | TRBJ2-7
CASSRDDRAYTGELFF | TGTGCCAGCTCAAGAGATGACAGGGCCTACACCGGGGAGCTGTTTTTT | TRBD1 | TRBV18 | NA | TRBJ2-2
CASSPGETQYF | TGTGCCAGCAGCCCAGGGGAGACCCAGTACTTC | NA | TRBV7-6 | NA | TRBJ2-5
CAWSAGGSGNTIYF | TGTGCCTGGAGTGCGGGAGGCTCTGGAAACACCATATATTTT | NA | TRBV30 | NA | TRBJ1-3
CASSQWQGGNTGELFF | TGTGCCAGCAGCCAATGGCAGGGTGGGAACACCGGGGAGCTGTTTTTT | NA | TRBV4-2 | few | TRBJ2-2
CASSVAPGGSYEQYF | TGTGCCAGCAGCGTAGCCCCGGGAGGATCCTACGAGCAGTACTTC | TRBD2 | TRBV9 | NA | TRBJ2-7
CSAKTGTGRYTEAFF | TGCAGCGCCAAAACCGGGACAGGTCGGTACACTGAAGCTTTCTTT | TRBD1 | TRBV29-1 | NA | TRBJ1-1
CASSWVRGSTEAFF | TGTGCCAGCAGTTGGGTTAGAGGGAGTACTGAAGCTTTCTTT | NA | TRBV6-6 | NA | TRBJ1-1
CASSLMPGTGNTIYF | TGTGCCAGCAGCTTAATGCCAGGGACTGGAAACACCATATATTTT | NA | TRBV7-3 | NA | TRBJ1-3
CASSPGGEGETQYF | TGTGCCAGCAGTCCAGGGGGGGAAGGAGAGACCCAGTACTTC | NA | TRBV6-6 | NA | TRBJ2-5
CASSMGGKFDGYTF | TGTGCCAGTAGTATGGGGGGGAAGTTTGATGGCTACACCTTC | NA | TRBV19 | NA | TRBJ1-2
CSGLMVSGETQYF | TGCAGCGGGTTGATGGTCTCCGGGGAGACCCAGTACTTC | NA | TRBV29-1 | NA | TRBJ2-5
CASSGGETQYF | TGTGCCAGCAGTGGAGGGGAGACCCAGTACTTC | NA | TRBV2 | NA | TRBJ2-5
CASSKALAETQYF | TGTGCCAGCAGCAAGGCTCTAGCTGAGACCCAGTACTTC | NA | TRBV7-9 | once | TRBJ2-5
CASSRGGRTDIQYF | TGTGCCAGCAGTCGCGGCGGGAGGACGGACATTCAGTACTTC | TRBD2 | TRBV7-3 | few | TRBJ2-4
CASSVGSGTYNYGYTF | TGTGCCAGCAGCGTAGGGTCCGGGACCTATAACTATGGCTACACCTTC | NA | TRBV9 | once | TRBJ1-2
CASSATKLAGREQYF | TGTGCCAGCAGCGCGACTAAACTAGCGGGAAGGGAGCAGTACTTC | TRBD2 | TRBV7-2 | once | TRBJ2-7
CASSQPGQIYEQYF | TGTGCCAGCAGCCAGCCCGGACAGATTTACGAGCAGTACTTC | NA | TRBV28 | NA | TRBJ2-7
CASSLALWAGAPHNEQFF | TGTGCCAGCAGCTTAGCGCTGTGGGCGGGAGCGCCCCACAATGAGCAGTTCTTC | TRBD2 | TRBV11-1 | NA | TRBJ2-1
CASRNGLAASYEQYF | TGCGCCAGCAGGAACGGACTAGCGGCCTCCTACGAGCAGTACTTC | TRBD2 | TRBV10-2 | NA | TRBJ2-7
CASSGRAGETQYF | TGTGCCAGCAGCGGGAGGGCCGGGGAGACCCAGTACTTC | TRBD2 | TRBV5-5 | NA | TRBJ2-5
CASSMGGYEQYF | TGTGCCAGCAGTATGGGGGGCTACGAGCAGTACTTC | NA | TRBV6-1 | NA | TRBJ2-7
CAWSAASTSSYEQYF | TGTGCCTGGAGTGCAGCGTCGACCAGCTCCTACGAGCAGTACTTC | NA | TRBV30 | NA | TRBJ2-7
CASSFGTVLSGNTIYF | TGCGCCAGCAGCTTCGGGACAGTGCTCTCTGGAAACACCATATATTTT | TRBD1 | TRBV4-3 | NA | TRBJ1-3
CASSLSRLAGTEQFF | TGTGCCAGCAGCCTCTCGAGACTAGCGGGAACTGAGCAGTTCTTC | TRBD2 | TRBV7-2 | NA | TRBJ2-1
CASSLPLAGEDTQYF | TGTGCCAGCAGTCTCCCGTTAGCGGGAGAAGATACGCAGTATTTT | TRBD2 | TRBV28 | NA | TRBJ2-3